This T cell receptor (beta chain) comes out of a study of CXCR3-negative and CXCR3-positive naive CD8 T cells. The CDR3 is made up of 16 amino acids. In germline, CDR1 is MNHEY, CDR2 SVGEGT. Preparation of TRB cDNA libraries relied on 5' RACE carrying UMI labels. TCRdb reanalyzed the 5' RACE reads, giving one entry per CDR3 protein sequence and no DNA. The table lists about 130,000 distinct CDR3 sequences. In the case of this clonotype: Antigen specificity is unknown.

Study-level findings and limits: The study found that naive CXCR3-negative and CXCR3-positive cells shared TRBV-TRBJ usage, while memory cells differed.

CD45RO-CCR7+CD27+CD95- marked naive CD8+ T cells. This clonotype was obtained from a human donor in good health. Some clones in this sample may be carry-over from other donors' samples. The sample consisted of naive CXCR3- CD8+ T cells from blood. This sample's subset: CD45RO-CCR7+CD27+CD95- naive CD8+ T cells lacking CXCR3 (TNR3-). V and J are TRBV6-2 or TRBV6-3 and TRBJ2-7; no DNA is available, so the TRBD2 call from TCRdb remains unchecked. CDR3 loop: CASSATPPGLAGEQYF.